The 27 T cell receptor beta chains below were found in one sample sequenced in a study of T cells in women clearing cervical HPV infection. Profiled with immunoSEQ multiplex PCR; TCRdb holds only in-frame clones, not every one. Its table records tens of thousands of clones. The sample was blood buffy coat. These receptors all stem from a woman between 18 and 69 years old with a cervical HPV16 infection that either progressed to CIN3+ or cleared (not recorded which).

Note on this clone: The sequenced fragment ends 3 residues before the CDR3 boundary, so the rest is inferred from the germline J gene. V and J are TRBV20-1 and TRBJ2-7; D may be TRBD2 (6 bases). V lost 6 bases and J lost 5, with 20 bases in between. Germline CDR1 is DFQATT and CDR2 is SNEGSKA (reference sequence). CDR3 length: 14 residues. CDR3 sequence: CSARRDYTPDEQYF. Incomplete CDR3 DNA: TGCAGTGCCAGGCGGGATTACACCCCGGACGAG.

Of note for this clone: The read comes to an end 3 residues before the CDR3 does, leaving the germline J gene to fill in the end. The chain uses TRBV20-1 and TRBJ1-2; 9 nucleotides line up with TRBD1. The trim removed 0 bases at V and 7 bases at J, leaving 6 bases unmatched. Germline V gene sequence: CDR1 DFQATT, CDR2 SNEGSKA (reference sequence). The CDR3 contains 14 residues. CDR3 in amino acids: CSARDLGQGPGYTF. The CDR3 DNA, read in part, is TGCAGTGCTAGAGATTTGGGACAGGGTCCTGGC.

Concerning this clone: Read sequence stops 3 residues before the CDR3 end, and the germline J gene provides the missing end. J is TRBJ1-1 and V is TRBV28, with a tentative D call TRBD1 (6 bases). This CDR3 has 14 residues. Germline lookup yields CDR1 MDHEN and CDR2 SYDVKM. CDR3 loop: CASSPTGTGRLAFF. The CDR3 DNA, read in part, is TGTGCCAGCAGTCCGACGGGCACAGGGAGATTA.

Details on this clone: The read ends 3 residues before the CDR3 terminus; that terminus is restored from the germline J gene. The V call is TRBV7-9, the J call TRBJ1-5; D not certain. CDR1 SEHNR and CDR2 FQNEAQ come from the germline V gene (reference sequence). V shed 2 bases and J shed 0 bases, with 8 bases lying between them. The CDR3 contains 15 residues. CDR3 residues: CASSLSADSNQPQHF. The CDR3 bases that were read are TGTGCCAGCAGCTTAAGTGCAGATAGCAATCAGCCC.

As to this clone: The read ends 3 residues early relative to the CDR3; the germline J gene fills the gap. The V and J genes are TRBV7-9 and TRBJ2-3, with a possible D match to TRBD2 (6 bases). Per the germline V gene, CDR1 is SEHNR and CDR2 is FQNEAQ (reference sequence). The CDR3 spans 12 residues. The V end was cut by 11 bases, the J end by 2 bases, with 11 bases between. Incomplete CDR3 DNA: TGTGCCGGGCGGGGAATCACAGATACG. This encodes CAGRGITDT. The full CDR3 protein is CAGRGITDTQYF.

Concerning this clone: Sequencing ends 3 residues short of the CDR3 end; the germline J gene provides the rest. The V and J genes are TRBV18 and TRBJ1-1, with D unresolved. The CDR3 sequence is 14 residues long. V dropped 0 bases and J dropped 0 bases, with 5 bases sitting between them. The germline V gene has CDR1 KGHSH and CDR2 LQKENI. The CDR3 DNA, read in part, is TGTGCCAGCTCACCACCTTCGGTGAACACTGAA. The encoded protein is CASSPPSVNTE. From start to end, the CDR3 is CASSPPSVNTEAFF.

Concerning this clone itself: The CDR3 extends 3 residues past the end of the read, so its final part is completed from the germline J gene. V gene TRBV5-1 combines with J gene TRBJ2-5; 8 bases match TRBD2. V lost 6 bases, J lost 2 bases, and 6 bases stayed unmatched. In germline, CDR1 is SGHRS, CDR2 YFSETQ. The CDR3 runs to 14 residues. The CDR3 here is CASTLSGEQETQYF. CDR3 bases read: TGCGCCAGCACTCTTAGCGGGGAGCAAGAGACC.

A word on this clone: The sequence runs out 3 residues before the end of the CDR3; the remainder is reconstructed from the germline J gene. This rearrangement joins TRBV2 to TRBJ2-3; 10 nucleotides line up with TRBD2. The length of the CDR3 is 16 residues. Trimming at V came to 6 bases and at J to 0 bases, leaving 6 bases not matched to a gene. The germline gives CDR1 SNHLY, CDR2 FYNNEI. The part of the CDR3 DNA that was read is TGTGCCAGCAGCCCCGGACTAGCGGATAGCACAGATACG. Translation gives CASSPGLADSTDT. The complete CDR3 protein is CASSPGLADSTDTQYF.

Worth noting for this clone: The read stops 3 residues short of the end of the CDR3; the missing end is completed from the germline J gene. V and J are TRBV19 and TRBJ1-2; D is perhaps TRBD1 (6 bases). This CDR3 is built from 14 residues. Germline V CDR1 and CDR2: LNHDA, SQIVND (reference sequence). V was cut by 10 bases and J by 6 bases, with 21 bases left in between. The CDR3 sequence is CATKGPGEVNGYTF. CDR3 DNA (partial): TGTGCCACGAAGGGCCCAGGGGAAGTTAATGGC.

The covered CDR3 bases are TGTGCCAGCAGCTTAAGTGGCCAGAACACCGGGGAG. Protein product: CASSLSGQNTGE. The whole CDR3 protein reads CASSLSGQNTGELFF. The chain has TRBV11-3 and TRBJ2-2; D unclear. The missing CDR3 end, 3 residues past where the read stops, is filled in from the germline J gene. V lost 2 bases and J 1 base, leaving 8 bases between the germline ends. Germline CDR1 and CDR2: SGHNT and YENEEA. The CDR3 runs to 15 residues.

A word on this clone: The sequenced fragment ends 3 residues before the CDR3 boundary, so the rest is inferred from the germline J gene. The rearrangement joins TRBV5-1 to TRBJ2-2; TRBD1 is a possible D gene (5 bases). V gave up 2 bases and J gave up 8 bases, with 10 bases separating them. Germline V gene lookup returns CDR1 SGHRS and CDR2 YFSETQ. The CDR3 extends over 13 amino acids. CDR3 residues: CASSFQGSGELFF. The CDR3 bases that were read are TGCGCCAGCAGCTTTCAGGGTTCAGGGGAG.

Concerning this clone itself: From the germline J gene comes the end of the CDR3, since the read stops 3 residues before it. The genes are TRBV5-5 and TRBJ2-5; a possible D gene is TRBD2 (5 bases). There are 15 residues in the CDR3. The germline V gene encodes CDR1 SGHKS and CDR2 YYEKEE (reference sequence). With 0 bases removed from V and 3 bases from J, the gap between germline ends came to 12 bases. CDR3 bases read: TGTGCCAGCAGCTTGGACGGGGTGGCGAAAGAGACC. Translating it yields CASSLDGVAKET. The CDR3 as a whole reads CASSLDGVAKETQYF. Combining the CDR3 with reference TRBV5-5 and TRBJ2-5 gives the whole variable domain DAGVTQSPTHLIKTRGQQVTLRCSPISGHKSVSWYQQVLGQGPQFIFQYYEKEERGRGNFPDRFSARQFPNYSSELNVNALLLGDSALYLCASSLDGVAKETQYFGPGTRLLVL.

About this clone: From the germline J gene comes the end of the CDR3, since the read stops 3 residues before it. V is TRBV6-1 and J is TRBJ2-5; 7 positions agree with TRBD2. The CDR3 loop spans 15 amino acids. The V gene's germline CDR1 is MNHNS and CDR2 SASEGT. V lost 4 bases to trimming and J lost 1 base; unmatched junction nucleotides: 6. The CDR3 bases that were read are TGTGCCAGCAGTGGGGGGGGATTGAGCCAAGAGACC. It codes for CASSGGGLSQET. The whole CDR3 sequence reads CASSGGGLSQETQYF.

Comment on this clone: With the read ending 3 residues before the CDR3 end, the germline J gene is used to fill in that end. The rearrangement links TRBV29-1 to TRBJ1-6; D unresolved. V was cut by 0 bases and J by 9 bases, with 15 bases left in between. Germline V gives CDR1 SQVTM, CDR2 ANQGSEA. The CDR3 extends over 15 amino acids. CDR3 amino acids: CSVEDRRFKGSPLHF. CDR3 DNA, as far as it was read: TGCAGCGTTGAAGATCGAAGGTTCAAGGGTTCACCC.

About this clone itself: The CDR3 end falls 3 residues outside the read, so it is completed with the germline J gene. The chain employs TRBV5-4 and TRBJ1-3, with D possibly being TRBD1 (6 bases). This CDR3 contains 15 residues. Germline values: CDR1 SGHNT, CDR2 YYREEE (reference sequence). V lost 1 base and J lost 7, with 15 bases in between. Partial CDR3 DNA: TGTGCCAGCAGCTTGAGGGGGAGCGCTAAGAACACC. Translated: CASSLRGSAKNT. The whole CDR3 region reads CASSLRGSAKNTIYF.

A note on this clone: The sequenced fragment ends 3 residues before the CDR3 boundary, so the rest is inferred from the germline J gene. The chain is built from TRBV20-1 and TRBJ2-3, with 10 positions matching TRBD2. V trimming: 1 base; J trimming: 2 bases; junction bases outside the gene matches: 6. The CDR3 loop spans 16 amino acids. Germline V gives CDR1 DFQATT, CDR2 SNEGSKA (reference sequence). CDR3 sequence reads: CSARGHSGGITDTQYF. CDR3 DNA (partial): TGCAGTGCTAGAGGACATAGCGGGGGGATCACAGATACG.

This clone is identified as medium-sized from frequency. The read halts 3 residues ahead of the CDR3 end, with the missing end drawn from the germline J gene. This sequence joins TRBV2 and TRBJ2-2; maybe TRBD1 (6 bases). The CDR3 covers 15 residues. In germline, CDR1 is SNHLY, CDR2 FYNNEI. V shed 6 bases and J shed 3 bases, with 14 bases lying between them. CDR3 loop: CASSRQALDTGELFF. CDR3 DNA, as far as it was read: TGTGCCAGCAGCAGACAGGCGCTGGACACCGGGGAG.

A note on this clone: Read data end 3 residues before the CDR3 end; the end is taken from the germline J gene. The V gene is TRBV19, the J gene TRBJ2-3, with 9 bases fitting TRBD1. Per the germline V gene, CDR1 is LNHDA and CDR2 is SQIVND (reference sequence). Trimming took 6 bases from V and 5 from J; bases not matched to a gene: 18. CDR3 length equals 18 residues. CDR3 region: CASRGTFGQGFGVDTQYF. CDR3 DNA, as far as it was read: TGTGCCAGTAGAGGGACCTTCGGACAGGGGTTCGGTGTAGATACG.

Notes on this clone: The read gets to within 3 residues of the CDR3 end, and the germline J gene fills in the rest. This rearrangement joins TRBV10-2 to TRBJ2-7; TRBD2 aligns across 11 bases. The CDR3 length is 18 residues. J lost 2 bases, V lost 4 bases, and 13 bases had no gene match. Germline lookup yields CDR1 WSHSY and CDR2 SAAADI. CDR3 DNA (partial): TGCGCCAGCAGTGTCATGGGGCTACTAGCGGGGGCAACCTACGAG. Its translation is CASSVMGLLAGATYE. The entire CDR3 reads CASSVMGLLAGATYEQYF.

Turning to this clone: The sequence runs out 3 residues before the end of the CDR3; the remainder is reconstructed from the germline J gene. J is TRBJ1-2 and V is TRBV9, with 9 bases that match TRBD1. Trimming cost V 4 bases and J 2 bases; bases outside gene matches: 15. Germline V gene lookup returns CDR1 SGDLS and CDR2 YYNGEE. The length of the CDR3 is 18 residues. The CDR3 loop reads CASSPSGTGSYVNYGYTF. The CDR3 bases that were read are TGTGCCAGCAGCCCTTCCGGGACAGGGAGCTACGTGAACTATGGC.

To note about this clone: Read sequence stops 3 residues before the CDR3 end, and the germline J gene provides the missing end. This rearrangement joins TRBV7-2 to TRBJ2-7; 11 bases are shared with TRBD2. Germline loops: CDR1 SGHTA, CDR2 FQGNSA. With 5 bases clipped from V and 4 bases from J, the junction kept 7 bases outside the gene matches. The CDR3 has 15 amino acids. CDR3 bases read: TGTGCCAGCAGCGCGTCCGGGACTAGCGGTTACGAG. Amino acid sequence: CASSASGTSGYE. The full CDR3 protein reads CASSASGTSGYEQYF.

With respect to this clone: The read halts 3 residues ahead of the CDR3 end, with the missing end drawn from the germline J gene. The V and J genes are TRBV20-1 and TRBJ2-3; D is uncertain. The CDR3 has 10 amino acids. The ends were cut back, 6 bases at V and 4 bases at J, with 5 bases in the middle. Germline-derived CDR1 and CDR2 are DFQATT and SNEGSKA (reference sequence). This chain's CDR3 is CSARADTQYF. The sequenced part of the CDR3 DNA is TGCAGTGCCCGGGCAGATACG.

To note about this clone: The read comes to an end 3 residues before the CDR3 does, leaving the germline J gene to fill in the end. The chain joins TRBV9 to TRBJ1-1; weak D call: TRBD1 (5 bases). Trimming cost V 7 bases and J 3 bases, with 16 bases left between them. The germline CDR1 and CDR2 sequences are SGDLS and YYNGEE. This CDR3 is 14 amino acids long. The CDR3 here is CASGPGGDYTEAFF. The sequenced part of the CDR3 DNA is TGTGCCAGCGGGCCGGGAGGGGACTACACTGAA.

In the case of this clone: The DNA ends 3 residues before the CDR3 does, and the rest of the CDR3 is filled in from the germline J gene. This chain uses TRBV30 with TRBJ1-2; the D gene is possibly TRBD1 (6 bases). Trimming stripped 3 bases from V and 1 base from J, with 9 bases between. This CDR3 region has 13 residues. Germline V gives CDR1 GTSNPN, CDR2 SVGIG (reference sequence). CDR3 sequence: CAWRQGDNYGYTF. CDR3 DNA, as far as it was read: TGTGCCTGGAGACAGGGTGATAACTATGGC.

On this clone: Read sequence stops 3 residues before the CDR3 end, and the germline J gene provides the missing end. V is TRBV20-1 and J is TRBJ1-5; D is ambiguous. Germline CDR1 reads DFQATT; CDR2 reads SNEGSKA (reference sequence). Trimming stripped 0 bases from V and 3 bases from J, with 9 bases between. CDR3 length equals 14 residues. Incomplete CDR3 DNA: TGCAGTGCTAGAGAATCACAGTTCAATCAGCCC. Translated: CSARESQFNQP. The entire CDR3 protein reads CSARESQFNQPQHF.

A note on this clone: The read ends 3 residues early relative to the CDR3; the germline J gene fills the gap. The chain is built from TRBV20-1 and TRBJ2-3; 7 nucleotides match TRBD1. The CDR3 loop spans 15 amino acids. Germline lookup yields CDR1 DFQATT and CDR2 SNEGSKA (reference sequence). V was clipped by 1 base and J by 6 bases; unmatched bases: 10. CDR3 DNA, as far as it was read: TGCAGTGCTAGAGCCGGGACAGAAGGTGGTGATACG. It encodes CSARAGTEGGDT. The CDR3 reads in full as CSARAGTEGGDTQYF.

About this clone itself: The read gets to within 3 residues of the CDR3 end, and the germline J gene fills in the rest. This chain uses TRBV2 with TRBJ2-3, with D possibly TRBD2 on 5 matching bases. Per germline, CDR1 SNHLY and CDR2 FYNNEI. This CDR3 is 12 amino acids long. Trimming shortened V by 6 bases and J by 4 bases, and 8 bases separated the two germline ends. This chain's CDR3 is CASRRAADTQYF. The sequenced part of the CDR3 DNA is TGTGCCAGCAGGCGAGCGGCAGATACG.